Listed below are T cell receptor beta chains from one sample, sequenced in a study of blood T cell repertoires in COVID-19. Method: immunoSEQ multiplex PCR; TCRdb's copy keeps in-frame clones and lacks some. The sample contains some 300,000 clones, about 85% of which appear only once. Sequencing was done on a sample of peripheral blood. Source of these receptors: a woman aged 45-59 years with active or convalescent COVID-19. Each CDR3 is given with its conserved first and last residue. The D gene is left open where the match is weak. Clone size, where shown, is once, few, many, or a class for clones that have expanded.

TRBV3-1/TRBV3-2	TRBJ2-3	TRBD2	NA	CASTGVGTKGDTQYF	TGTGCCAGCACCGGCGTCGGGACTAAAGGGGATACGCAGTATTTT
TRBV5-3	TRBJ2-3	TRBD2	NA	CARSLSSRGLAGGPGTDTQYF	TGTGCCAGAAGCCTGAGTTCCCGGGGACTAGCGGGAGGGCCGGGCACAGATACGCAGTATTTT
TRBV28	TRBJ1-2	TRBD1	NA	CASSGGTGTAFYGYTF	TGTGCCAGCAGCGGAGGAACCGGGACAGCTTTCTATGGCTACACCTTC
TRBV5-1	TRBJ2-3	TRBD2	NA	CASSLAVAGGTDTQYF	TGCGCCAGCAGCTTGGCCGTCGCGGGAGGAACAGATACGCAGTATTTT
TRBV7-2	TRBJ2-3	TRBD2	NA	CASSLGLAGAQGTQYF	TGTGCCAGCAGCCTGGGACTAGCGGGAGCCCAGGGTACGCAGTATTTT
TRBV18	TRBJ1-1	NA	NA	CASSPAMNTEAFF	TGTGCCAGCTCACCCGCTATGAACACTGAAGCTTTCTTT
TRBV5-1	TRBJ2-1	TRBD1	NA	CASSYTRDRGSPEQFF	TGCGCCAGCAGCTACACCCGGGACAGGGGGAGCCCTGAGCAGTTCTTC
TRBV12-3/TRBV12-4	TRBJ1-2	NA	NA	CASAMGPEGYTF	TGTGCCAGCGCTATGGGCCCGGAAGGCTACACCTTC
TRBV6-6	TRBJ1-6	NA	NA	CASRTLGGNSPLHF	TGTGCCAGCAGGACCCTGGGAGGTAATTCACCCCTCCACTTT
TRBV5-1	TRBJ2-5	TRBD2	NA	CASSPQLAGEETQYF	TGCGCCAGCAGCCCCCAACTAGCGGGAGAAGAGACCCAGTACTTC
TRBV6-5	TRBJ1-1	NA	NA	CASSYSSTSILEAFF	TGTGCCAGCAGTTACTCGTCCACTTCAATATTGGAAGCTTTCTTT
TRBV6-6	TRBJ1-1	NA	NA	CASSYSGRGDTEAFF	TGTGCCAGCAGTTACTCGGGCAGGGGTGATACTGAAGCTTTCTTT
TRBV10-1	TRBJ1-5	TRBD1	NA	CASSEGDRSDSNQPQHF	TGCGCCAGCAGTGAAGGGGACAGGTCCGATAGCAATCAGCCCCAGCATTTT
TRBV12-3/TRBV12-4	TRBJ1-1	NA	NA	CASPGGKNTEAFF	TGTGCCAGCCCCGGGGGAAAGAACACTGAAGCTTTCTTT
TRBV2	TRBJ1-6	NA	NA	CASRADRLLRSPLHF	TGTGCCAGCAGGGCTGACAGACTCCTTAGGTCACCCCTCCACTTT
TRBV4-2	TRBJ2-5	NA	once	CASSTQRETQYF	TGTGCCAGCAGCACCCAGAGGGAGACCCAGTACTTC
TRBV28	TRBJ2-6	NA	NA	CASSLRGASGANVLTF	TGTGCCAGCAGTTTGCGGGGAGCCTCTGGGGCCAACGTCCTGACTTTC
TRBV28	TRBJ1-1	TRBD1	few	CASSSTLRGLATEAFF	TGTGCCAGCAGTTCTACCCTGAGGGGGCTGGCCACTGAAGCTTTCTTT
TRBV7-3	TRBJ1-1	TRBD1	NA	CASSPQGAGTEAFF	TGTGCCAGCAGCCCTCAGGGGGCCGGCACTGAAGCTTTCTTT
TRBV14	TRBJ2-1	NA	NA	CASSQKLSPLLLAGEQFF	TGTGCCAGCAGCCAAAAACTGTCCCCCCTTTTACTAGCAGGTGAGCAGTTCTTC
TRBV15	TRBJ2-7	NA	NA	CATSRDRWYEQYF	TGTGCCACCAGCAGAGATCGGTGGTACGAGCAGTACTTC
TRBV28	TRBJ2-1	TRBD2	once	CASSPMGSGSVREQFF	TGTGCCAGCAGCCCCATGGGTAGCGGGAGTGTGAGGGAGCAGTTCTTC
TRBV3-1/TRBV3-2	TRBJ1-1	NA	NA	CASSWFSGSTEAFF	TGTGCCAGCAGCTGGTTCTCCGGGAGTACTGAAGCTTTCTTT
TRBV27	TRBJ2-3	TRBD2	NA	CASSLGTSGRADTQYF	TGTGCCAGCAGTCTTGGGACTAGCGGGAGGGCAGATACGCAGTATTTT
TRBV5-6	TRBJ1-1	NA	NA	CASSPRFSPLMNTEAFF	TGTGCCAGCAGCCCCCGGTTTTCGCCCTTAATGAACACTGAAGCTTTCTTT
TRBV5-1	TRBJ2-1	TRBD2	NA	CASSVTSSREQFF	TGCGCCAGCAGCGTGACTAGCTCGCGTGAGCAGTTCTTC
TRBV19	TRBJ1-4	NA	NA	CASSIRPPGEKLFF	TGTGCCAGTAGTATTAGACCGCCGGGAGAAAAACTGTTTTTT
TRBV21-1	TRBJ2-7	NA	NA	CASSKSSPLTSNYEQYF	TGTGCCAGCAGCAAATCGTCCCCACTGACTAGCAACTACGAGCAGTACTTC
TRBV10-3	TRBJ2-1	NA	NA	CAISERAGLYNEQFF	TGTGCCATCAGTGAGCGGGCGGGACTCTACAATGAGCAGTTCTTC
TRBV5-1	TRBJ2-1	NA	once	CASSTGTKQQGEQFF	TGCGCCAGCAGCACCGGGACTAAACAACAGGGTGAGCAGTTCTTC
TRBV10-3	TRBJ1-5	TRBD1	NA	CAISENRGSGNQPQHF	TGTGCCATCAGTGAGAACAGGGGGTCCGGCAATCAGCCCCAGCATTTT
TRBV4-1	TRBJ1-3	NA	NA	CASSQVNGGGNTIYF	TGCGCCAGCAGCCAAGTTAACGGGGGTGGAAACACCATATATTTT
TRBV9	TRBJ2-7	TRBD1	NA	CASSYRGLTGEQYF	TGTGCCAGCAGCTACAGGGGGCTTACGGGGGAGCAGTACTTC
TRBV6-5	TRBJ1-4	NA	once	CASSYHDPGGEKLFF	TGTGCCAGCAGTTACCACGACCCGGGTGGCGAAAAACTGTTTTTT
TRBV12-3/TRBV12-4	TRBJ2-7	NA	NA	CASSFADYEQYF	TGTGCCAGCAGTTTCGCGGACTACGAGCAGTACTTC
TRBV29-1	TRBJ1-1	NA	NA	CSVEDLPARPVGAFF	TGCAGCGTTGAAGATCTTCCGGCCAGGCCCGTGGGAGCTTTCTTT
TRBV30	TRBJ1-1	TRBD1	few	CAWWTGGPAFF	TGTGCCTGGTGGACAGGGGGCCCTGCTTTCTTT